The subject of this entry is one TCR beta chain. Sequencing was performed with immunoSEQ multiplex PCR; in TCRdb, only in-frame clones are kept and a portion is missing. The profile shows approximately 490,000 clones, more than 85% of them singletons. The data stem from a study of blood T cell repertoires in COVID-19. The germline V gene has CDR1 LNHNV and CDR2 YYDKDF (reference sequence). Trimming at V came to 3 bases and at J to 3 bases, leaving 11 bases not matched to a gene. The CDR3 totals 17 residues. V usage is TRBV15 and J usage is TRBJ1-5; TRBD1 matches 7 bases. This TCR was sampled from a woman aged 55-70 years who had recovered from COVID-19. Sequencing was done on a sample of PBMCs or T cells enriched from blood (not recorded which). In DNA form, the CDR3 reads TGTGCCACCAGCAGGAACCCCACCGGGACAGCCAATCAGCCCCAGCATTTT. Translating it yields CATSRNPTGTANQPQHF.